This T cell receptor (beta chain) was recovered during a study of identical twins. TCRdb processed the 5' RACE reads anew with MiXCR; each CDR3 protein has one entry. The repertoire has 1.5 million or so distinct CDR3 sequences, about 32% of them found once; the top ten carry about 0.3%. Healthy Caucasians made up all donors. The CDR3 consists of 13 residues. V was cut by 4 bases and J by 0 bases, with 10 bases left in between. In germline, CDR1 is SQVTM, CDR2 ANQGSEA. To note about this clonotype: What it binds is unknown.

General study results and limits: Models underestimated out-of-frame TCR alpha sharing in monozygotic twins.

The receptor comes from a newborn girl in good health. Source material: cord blood. The chain carries TRBV29-1 and TRBJ2-7; D is tentatively TRBD1 or TRBD2 (5 bases each). The CDR3 is CSVAGAASYEQYF. The CDR3 DNA is TGCAGCGTTGCCGGGGCAGCCTCCTACGAGCAGTACTTC.